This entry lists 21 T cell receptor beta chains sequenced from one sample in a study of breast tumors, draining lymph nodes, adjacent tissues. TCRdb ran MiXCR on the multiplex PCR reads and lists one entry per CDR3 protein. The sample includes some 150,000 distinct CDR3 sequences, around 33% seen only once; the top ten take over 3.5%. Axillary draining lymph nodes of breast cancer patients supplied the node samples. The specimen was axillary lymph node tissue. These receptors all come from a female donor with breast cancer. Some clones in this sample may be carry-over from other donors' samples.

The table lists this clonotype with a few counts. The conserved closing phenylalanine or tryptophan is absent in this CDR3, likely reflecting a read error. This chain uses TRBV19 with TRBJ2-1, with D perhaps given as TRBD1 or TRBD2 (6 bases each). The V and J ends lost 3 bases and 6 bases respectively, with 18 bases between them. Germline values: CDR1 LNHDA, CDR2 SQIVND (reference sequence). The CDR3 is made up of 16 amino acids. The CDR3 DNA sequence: TGTGCCAGTAGTATGAAAGGGGGACTGGGGCCCAATGAGCAGTTCTCC. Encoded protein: CASSMKGGLGPNEQFS.

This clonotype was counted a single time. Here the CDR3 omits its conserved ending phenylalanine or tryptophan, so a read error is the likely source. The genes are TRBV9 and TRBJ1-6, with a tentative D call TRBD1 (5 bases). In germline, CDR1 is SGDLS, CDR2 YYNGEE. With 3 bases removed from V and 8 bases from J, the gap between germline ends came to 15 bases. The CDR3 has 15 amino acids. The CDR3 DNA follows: TGTGCCAGCAGCGGAGGGGCCGATGCCCATTCACCCCTCCACTCT. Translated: CASSGGADAHSPLHS.

CDR3 residues: CASRDRDYTF. The CDR3 nucleotides read TGTGCCAGCAGGGACAGGGACTACACCTTC. The chain links TRBV6-4 to TRBJ1-2, with TRBD1 matching 8 bases. The V gene's germline CDR1 is MRHNA and CDR2 SNTAGT. CDR3 length equals 10 residues. The ends lost 6 bases at V and 10 bases at J; junction bases unmatched: 1.

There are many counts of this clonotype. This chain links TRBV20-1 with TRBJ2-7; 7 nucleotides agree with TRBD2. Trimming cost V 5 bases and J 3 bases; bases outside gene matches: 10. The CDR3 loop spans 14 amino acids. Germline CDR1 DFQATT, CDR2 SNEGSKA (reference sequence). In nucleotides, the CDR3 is TGCAGTGCTCAGAGTGTGGCGGGGGACTACGAGCAGTACTTC. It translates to CSAQSVAGDYEQYF.

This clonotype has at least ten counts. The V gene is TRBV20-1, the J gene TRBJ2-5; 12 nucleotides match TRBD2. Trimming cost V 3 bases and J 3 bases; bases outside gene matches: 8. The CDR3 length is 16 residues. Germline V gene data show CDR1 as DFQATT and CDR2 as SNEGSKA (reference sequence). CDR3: CSASNPWTSGKETQYF. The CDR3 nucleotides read TGCAGTGCTAGCAACCCCTGGACTAGCGGGAAAGAGACCCAGTACTTC.

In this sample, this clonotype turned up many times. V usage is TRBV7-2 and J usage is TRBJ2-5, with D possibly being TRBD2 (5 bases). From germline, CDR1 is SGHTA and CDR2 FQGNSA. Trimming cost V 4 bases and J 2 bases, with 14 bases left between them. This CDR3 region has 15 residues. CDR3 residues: CASSSARGNQETQYF. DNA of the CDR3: TGTGCCAGCAGCTCAGCTCGAGGGAATCAAGAGACCCAGTACTTC.

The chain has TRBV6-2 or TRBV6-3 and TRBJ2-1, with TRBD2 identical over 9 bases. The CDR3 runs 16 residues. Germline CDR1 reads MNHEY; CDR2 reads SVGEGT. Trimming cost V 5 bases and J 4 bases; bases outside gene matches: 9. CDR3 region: CASSLYSSGVYNEQFF. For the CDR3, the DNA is TGTGCCAGCAGTCTATATTCTAGCGGGGTATACAATGAGCAGTTCTTC.

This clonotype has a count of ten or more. CDR3 amino acids: CSARAWGGNYGYTF. The CDR3 coding sequence is TGCAGTGCTAGAGCCTGGGGGGGAAACTATGGCTACACCTTC. This chain joins TRBV20-1 and TRBJ1-2; possibly TRBD1 for D (5 bases). CDR1 is DFQATT and CDR2 is SNEGSKA in the germline V gene (reference sequence). The CDR3 consists of 14 residues. The V and J ends lost 1 base and 2 bases respectively, with 11 bases between them.

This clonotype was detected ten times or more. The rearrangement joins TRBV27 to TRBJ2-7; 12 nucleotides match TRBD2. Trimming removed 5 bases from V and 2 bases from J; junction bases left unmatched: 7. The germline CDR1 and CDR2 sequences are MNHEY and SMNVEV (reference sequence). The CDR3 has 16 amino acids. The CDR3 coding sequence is TGTGCCAGCAGTAAACATACTAGCGGGGGGACCTACGAGCAGTACTTC. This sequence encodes CASSKHTSGGTYEQYF.

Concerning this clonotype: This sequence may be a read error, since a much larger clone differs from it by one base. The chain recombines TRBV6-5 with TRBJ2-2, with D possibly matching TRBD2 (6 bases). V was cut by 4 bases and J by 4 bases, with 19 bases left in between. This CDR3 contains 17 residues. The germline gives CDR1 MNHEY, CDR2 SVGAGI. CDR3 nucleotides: TGTGCCAGCAGTTGCTCGAGAATCGTCGGGGGCACCGGGGAGCTGTTTTTT. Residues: CASSCSRIVGGTGELFF.

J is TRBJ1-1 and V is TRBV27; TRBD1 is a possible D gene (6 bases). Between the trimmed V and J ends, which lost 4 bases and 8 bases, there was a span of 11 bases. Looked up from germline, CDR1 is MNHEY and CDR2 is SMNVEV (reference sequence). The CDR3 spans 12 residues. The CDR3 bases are TGTGCCAGCAGTTCCACGGACAGAGAAGCTTTCTTT. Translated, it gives CASSSTDREAFF.

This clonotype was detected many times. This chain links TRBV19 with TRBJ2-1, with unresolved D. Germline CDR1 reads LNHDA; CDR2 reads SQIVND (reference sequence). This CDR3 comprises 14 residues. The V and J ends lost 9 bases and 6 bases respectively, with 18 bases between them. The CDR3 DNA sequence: TGTGCCAGCACTACATTAGGACCCGGCAATGAGCAGTTCTTC. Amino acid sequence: CASTTLGPGNEQFF.

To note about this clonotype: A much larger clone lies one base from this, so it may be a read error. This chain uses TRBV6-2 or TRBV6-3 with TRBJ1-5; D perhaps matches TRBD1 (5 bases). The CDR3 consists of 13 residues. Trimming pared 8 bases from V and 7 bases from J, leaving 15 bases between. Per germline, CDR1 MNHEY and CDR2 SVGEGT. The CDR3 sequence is CASGGEGAQPQHF. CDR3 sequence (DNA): TGTGCCAGCGGAGGGGAGGGCGCCCAGCCCCAGCATTTT.

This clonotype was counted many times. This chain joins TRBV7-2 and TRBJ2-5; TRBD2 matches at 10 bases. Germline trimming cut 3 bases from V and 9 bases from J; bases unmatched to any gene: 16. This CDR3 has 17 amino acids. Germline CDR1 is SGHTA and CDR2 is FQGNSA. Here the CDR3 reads CASSFQRTSGSRGPQYF. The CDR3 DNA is TGTGCCAGCAGCTTTCAGAGGACTAGCGGTAGCCGGGGGCCCCAGTACTTC. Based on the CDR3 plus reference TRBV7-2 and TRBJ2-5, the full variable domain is GAGVSQSPSNKVTEKGKDVELRCDPISGHTALYWYRQSLGQGLEFLIYFQGNSAPDKSGLPSDRFSAERTGGSVSTLTIQRTQQEDSAVYLCASSFQRTSGSRGPQYFGPGTRLLVL.

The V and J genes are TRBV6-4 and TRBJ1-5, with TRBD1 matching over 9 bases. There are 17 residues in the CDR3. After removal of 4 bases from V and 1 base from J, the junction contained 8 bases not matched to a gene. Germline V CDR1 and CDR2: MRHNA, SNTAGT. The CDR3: CASSVDRGDESNQPQHF. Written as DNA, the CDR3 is TGTGCCAGCAGTGTTGACAGGGGGGATGAGAGCAATCAGCCCCAGCATTTT.

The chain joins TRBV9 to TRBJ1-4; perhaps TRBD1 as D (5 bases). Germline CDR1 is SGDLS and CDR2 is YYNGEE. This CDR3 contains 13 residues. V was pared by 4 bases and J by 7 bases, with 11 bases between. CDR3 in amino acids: CASSSRGVEKLFF. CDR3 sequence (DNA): TGTGCCAGCAGCTCCCGGGGGGTTGAAAAACTGTTTTTT.

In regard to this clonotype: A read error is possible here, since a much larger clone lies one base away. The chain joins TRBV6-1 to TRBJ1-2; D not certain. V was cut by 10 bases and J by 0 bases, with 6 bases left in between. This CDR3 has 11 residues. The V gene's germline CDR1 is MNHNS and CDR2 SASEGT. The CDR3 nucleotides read TGTGCCACCTCGCCTAACTATGGCTACACCTTC. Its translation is CATSPNYGYTF.

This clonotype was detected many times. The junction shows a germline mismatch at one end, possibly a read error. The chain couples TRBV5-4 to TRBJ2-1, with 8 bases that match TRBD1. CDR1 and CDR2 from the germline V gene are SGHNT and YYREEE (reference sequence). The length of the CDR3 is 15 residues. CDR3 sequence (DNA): TGTGCTAGCAGCTTGAACAGGGGGGTGGCCAATGAGCAGTTCTTC. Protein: CASSLNRGVANEQFF.

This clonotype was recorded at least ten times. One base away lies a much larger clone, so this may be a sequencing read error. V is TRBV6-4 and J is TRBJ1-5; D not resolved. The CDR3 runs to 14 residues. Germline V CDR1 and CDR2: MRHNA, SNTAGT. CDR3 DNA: TGTGCCAGCAGTCACTCTACAGGCAATCAGCCCCAGCATTTT. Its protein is CASSHSTGNQPQHF.

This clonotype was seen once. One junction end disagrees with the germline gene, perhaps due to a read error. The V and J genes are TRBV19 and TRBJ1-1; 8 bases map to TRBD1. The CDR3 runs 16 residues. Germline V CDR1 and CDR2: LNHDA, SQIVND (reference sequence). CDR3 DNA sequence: TGTGCCGGTAGGAACCAGGGGGCGCCTGGGAACACTGAAGCTTTCTTT. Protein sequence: CAGRNQGAPGNTEAFF.

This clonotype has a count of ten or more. CDR3 DNA: TGTGCCACCAGTGATCAGAGTTATGGCTACACCTTC. Protein: CATSDQSYGYTF. The chain employs TRBV24-1 and TRBJ1-2; D is uncertain. This CDR3 region has 12 residues. The V end lost 3 bases, the J end lost 5 bases, and 6 bases lay between the germline ends. Germline CDR1 and CDR2: KGHDR and SFDVKD.